The 15 T cell receptor beta chains listed next were all sequenced from one sample in a study of patients and donors after allogeneic stem cell transplantation. TCRdb reanalysed the RT-PCR reads using MiXCR and keeps one entry per CDR3 protein. Among roughly 200,000 distinct CDR3 sequences, more than 35% were seen once, and the ten largest hold around 10%. The sequenced sample was blood, either unsorted or a sorted T cell fraction (not recorded which). These receptors all stem from a human donor who was either an allogeneic HSCT recipient or a stem cell or donor lymphocyte infusion donor (not recorded which). It is not recorded whose cells these are; they may come from a transplant donor.

The rearrangement uses TRBV18 and TRBJ2-7, with 7 bases lining up with TRBD1. The CDR3 extends over 16 amino acids. The junction had 7 bases not matched to a gene; V was cut back by 0 bases and J by 2 bases. Germline V gene sequence: CDR1 KGHSH, CDR2 LQKENI. The CDR3 DNA follows: TGTGCCAGCTCACCACCGGGCAGGGGGTACCCCTACGAGCAGTACTTC. Its translation: CASSPPGRGYPYEQYF.

V and J are TRBV20-1 and TRBJ2-1; tentatively, D is TRBD2 (6 bases). V was cut by 5 bases and J by 10 bases, with 18 bases left in between. The CDR3 is 13 residues long. Germline values: CDR1 DFQATT, CDR2 SNEGSKA (reference sequence). CDR3 coding DNA: TGCAGTGCTTGCTCCGGGACTGGCAAGGAGCAGTTCTTC. Translated: CSACSGTGKEQFF.

V usage is TRBV7-9 and J usage is TRBJ2-1; 8 nucleotides match TRBD1. Germline CDR1 and CDR2: SEHNR and FQNEAQ (reference sequence). Trimming at V came to 6 bases and at J to 4 bases, leaving 8 bases not matched to a gene. The CDR3 covers 15 residues. CDR3 in amino acids: CASSQRDRLYNEQFF. The DNA of the CDR3 is TGTGCCAGCAGTCAACGGGACAGGCTATACAATGAGCAGTTCTTC.

The sample holds a few counts of this clonotype. The V call is TRBV5-1, the J call TRBJ1-1; perhaps TRBD1 as D (6 bases). CDR3 length equals 14 residues. Trimming took 4 bases from V and 4 from J, leaving 14 bases between them. Germline CDR1 reads SGHRS; CDR2 reads YFSETQ. Here the CDR3 DNA reads TGCGCCAGCAGCCCCGGGGGCCTGGGCACTGAAGCTTTCTTT. This translates into CASSPGGLGTEAFF.

The V and J genes are TRBV12-3 or TRBV12-4 and TRBJ1-4; D may be TRBD1 (5 bases). The CDR3 runs to 15 residues. With 7 bases removed from V and 8 bases from J, the gap between germline ends came to 20 bases. CDR3 region: CASKFGGATEEKLFF. In nucleotides, the CDR3 is TGTGCCAGCAAATTTGGAGGGGCAACGGAGGAAAAACTGTTTTTT.

The rearrangement joins TRBV5-6 to TRBJ1-5; D is perhaps TRBD1 (6 bases). V lost 1 base to trimming and J lost 6 bases, with 14 bases between them. The CDR3 sequence is 15 residues long. Germline V lookup: CDR1 SGHDT, CDR2 YYEEEE. The CDR3 DNA follows: TGTGCCAGCAGCTTGAGTTGGACAGCAGGTCAGCCCCAGCATTTT. Protein: CASSLSWTAGQPQHF. The variable domain in full, with the rest retrieved from reference TRBV5-6 and TRBJ1-5, is DAGVTQSPTHLIKTRGQQVTLRCSPKSGHDTVSWYQQALGQGPQFIFQYYEEEERQRGNFPDRFSGHQFPNYSSELNVNALLLGDSALYLCASSLSWTAGQPQHFGDGTRLSIL.

The J gene is TRBJ1-4, the V gene TRBV28; D not resolved. V was pared by 1 base and J by 12 bases, with 15 bases between. Looked up from germline, CDR1 is MDHEN and CDR2 is SYDVKM. This CDR3 is 14 amino acids long. CDR3: CASSLLGLADELFF. CDR3 nucleotides: TGTGCCAGCAGTTTATTAGGCCTCGCAGACGAACTGTTTTTT.

This chain uses TRBV3-1 with TRBJ1-3; D uncertain. From germline, CDR1 is LGHDT and CDR2 YNNKEL (reference sequence). Trimming shortened V by 2 bases and J by 0 bases, and 8 bases separated the two germline ends. This CDR3 comprises 15 residues. CDR3 amino acids: CASSQIPYSGNTIYF. CDR3 sequence (DNA): TGTGCCAGCAGCCAAATTCCGTACTCTGGAAACACCATATATTTT.

The chain is built from TRBV6-5 and TRBJ2-7; 8 positions match TRBD1. The CDR3 contains 15 residues. The V segment lost 4 bases and the J segment 6 bases; nucleotides outside the gene matches: 11. The germline gives CDR1 MNHEY, CDR2 SVGAGI. The CDR3: CASSSLDRESREQYF. In nucleotides, the CDR3 is TGTGCCAGCAGTTCCCTGGACAGGGAAAGTCGCGAGCAGTACTTC.

In DNA, the CDR3 is TGTGCCAGCTGCCCCCTTCCGGGACACTATAATTCACCCCTCCACTTT. It encodes CASCPLPGHYNSPLHF. J is TRBJ1-6 and V is TRBV28, with D tentatively TRBD1 (6 bases). Germline V lookup: CDR1 MDHEN, CDR2 SYDVKM. Trimming removed 8 bases from V and 3 bases from J, with 17 bases in between. This CDR3 has 16 amino acids.

CDR3 residues: CASSLGDSRGETQYF. The CDR3, as DNA: TGTGCCAGCAGCTTAGGTGACAGCCGAGGGGAGACCCAGTACTTC. The chain is built from TRBV7-9 and TRBJ2-5; D is tentatively TRBD1 or TRBD2 (5 bases each). Trimming took 1 base from V and 5 from J, leaving 14 bases between them. In germline, CDR1 is SEHNR, CDR2 FQNEAQ (reference sequence). This CDR3 contains 15 residues.

The gene calls are TRBV28 and TRBJ1-2; D possibly corresponds to TRBD1 (6 bases). The V end was cut by 6 bases, the J end by 6 bases, with 20 bases between. The germline gives CDR1 MDHEN, CDR2 SYDVKM. The CDR3 is made up of 15 amino acids. The CDR3 DNA follows: TGTGCCAGCAGGCTAGGGGTGGTGGGGGCGGATGGCTACACCTTC. It translates to CASRLGVVGADGYTF.

The rearrangement links TRBV5-1 to TRBJ2-5; no firm D call. The CDR3 covers 13 residues. Trimming pared 5 bases from V and 4 bases from J, leaving 12 bases between. Germline values: CDR1 SGHRS, CDR2 YFSETQ. The CDR3 nucleotides are TGCGCCAGCAGGGTTGCTAGAACAGAGACCCAGTACTTC. Encoded protein: CASRVARTETQYF. The whole variable domain, remainder taken from reference TRBV5-1 and TRBJ2-5, is KAGVTQTPRYLIKTRGQQVTLSCSPISGHRSVSWYQQTPGQGLQFLFEYFSETQRNKGNFPGRFSGRQFSNSRSEMNVSTLELGDSALYLCASRVARTETQYFGPGTRLLVL.

J is TRBJ1-2 and V is TRBV12-3 or TRBV12-4; D might be TRBD1 (6 bases). Trimming left V 1 base short and J 6 bases short, with 15 bases between. This CDR3 comprises 15 residues. The CDR3 sequence: CASSLDGSRGHGYTF. Written as DNA, the CDR3 is TGTGCCAGCAGTTTAGATGGGAGCCGGGGGCATGGCTACACCTTC.

The chain combines TRBV6-2 or TRBV6-3 with TRBJ1-1; 10 nucleotides line up with TRBD1. The CDR3 has 18 amino acids. CDR1 is MNHEY, CDR2 SVGEGT, per germline. Unmatched junction bases numbered 16, after V lost 6 bases and J lost 3 bases. This chain's CDR3 is CASRHTTTGGKRDTEAFF. The CDR3 DNA is TGTGCCAGCAGACACACCACGACAGGGGGCAAAAGGGACACTGAAGCTTTCTTT.